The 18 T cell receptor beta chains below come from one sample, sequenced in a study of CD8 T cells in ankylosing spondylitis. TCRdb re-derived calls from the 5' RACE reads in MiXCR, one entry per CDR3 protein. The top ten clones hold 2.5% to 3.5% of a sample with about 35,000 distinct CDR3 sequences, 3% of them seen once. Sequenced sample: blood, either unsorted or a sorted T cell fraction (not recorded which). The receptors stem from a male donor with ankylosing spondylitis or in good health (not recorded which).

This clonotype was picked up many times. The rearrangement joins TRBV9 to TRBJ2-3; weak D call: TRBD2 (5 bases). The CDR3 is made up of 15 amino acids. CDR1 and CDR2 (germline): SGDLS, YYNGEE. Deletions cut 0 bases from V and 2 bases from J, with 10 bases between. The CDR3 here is CASSVDASSTDTQYF. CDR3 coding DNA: TGTGCCAGCAGCGTAGACGCTAGCTCCACAGATACGCAGTATTTT.

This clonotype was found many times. CDR3 sequence reads: CASSVQATRGYNEQFF. In DNA, the CDR3 is TGTGCCAGCAGCGTACAAGCTACGCGGGGTTACAATGAGCAGTTCTTC. This chain connects TRBV9 to TRBJ2-1; possibly TRBD2 for D (6 bases). CDR1 and CDR2 from the germline V gene are SGDLS and YYNGEE. The CDR3 extends over 16 amino acids. V was cut by 1 base and J by 4 bases, with 15 bases left in between.

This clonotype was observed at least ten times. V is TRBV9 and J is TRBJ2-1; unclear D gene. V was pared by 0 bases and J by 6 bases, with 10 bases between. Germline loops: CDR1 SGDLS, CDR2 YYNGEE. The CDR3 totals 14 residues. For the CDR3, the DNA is TGTGCCAGCAGCGTAGATGGACCATTCAATGAGCAGTTCTTC. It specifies CASSVDGPFNEQFF.

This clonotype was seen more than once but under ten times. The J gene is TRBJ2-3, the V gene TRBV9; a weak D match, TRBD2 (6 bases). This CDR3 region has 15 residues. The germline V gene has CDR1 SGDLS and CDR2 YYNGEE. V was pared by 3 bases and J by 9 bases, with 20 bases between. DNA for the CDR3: TGTGCCAGCAGCGCCACCCCCGACCGGGGGAACACGCAGTATTTT. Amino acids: CASSATPDRGNTQYF.

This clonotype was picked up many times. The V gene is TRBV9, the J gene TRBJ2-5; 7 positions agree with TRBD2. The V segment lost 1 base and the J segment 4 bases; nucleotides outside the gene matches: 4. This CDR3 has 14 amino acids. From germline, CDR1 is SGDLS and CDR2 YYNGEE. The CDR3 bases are TGTGCCAGCAGCGTATCTCCGGGAGGAGAGACCCAGTACTTC. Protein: CASSVSPGGETQYF.

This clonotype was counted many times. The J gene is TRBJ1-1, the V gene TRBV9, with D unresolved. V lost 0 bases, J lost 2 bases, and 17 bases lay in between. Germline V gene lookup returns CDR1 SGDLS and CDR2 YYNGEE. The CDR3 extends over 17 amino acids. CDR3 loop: CASSVEVAPVPNTEAFF. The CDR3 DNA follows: TGTGCCAGCAGCGTAGAAGTGGCGCCGGTGCCCAACACTGAAGCTTTCTTT.

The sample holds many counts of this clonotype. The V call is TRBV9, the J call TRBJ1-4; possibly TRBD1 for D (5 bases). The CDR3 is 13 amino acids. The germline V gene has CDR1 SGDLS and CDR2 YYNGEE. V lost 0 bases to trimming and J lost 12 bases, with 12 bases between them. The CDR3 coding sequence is TGTGCCAGCAGCGTAGCCGGAGGAGGGGAACTGTTTTTT. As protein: CASSVAGGGELFF.

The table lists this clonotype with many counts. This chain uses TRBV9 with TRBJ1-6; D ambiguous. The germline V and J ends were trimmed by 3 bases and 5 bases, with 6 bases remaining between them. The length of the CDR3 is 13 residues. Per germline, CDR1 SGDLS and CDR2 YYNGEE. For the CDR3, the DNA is TGTGCCAGCAGCGGCAGTAATAATTCACCCCTCCACTTT. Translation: CASSGSNNSPLHF.

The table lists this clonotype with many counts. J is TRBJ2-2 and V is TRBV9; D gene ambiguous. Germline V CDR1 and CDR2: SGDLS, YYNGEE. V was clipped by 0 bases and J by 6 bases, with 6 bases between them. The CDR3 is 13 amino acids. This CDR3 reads CASSVGLSGELFF. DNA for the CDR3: TGTGCCAGCAGCGTAGGGTTGTCCGGGGAGCTGTTTTTT.

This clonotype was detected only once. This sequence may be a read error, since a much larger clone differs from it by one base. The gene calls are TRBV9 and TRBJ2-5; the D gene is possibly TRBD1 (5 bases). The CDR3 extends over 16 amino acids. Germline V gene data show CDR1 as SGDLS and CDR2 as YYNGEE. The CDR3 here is CASSVEPRGPGATLYF. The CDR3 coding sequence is TGTGCCAGCAGCGTAGAGCCTAGGGGTCCGGGTGCGACCCTGTACTTC.

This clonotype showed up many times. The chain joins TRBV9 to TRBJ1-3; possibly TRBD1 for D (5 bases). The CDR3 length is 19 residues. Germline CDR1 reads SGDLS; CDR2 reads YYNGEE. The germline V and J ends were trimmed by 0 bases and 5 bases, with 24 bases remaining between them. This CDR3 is CASSVAPPRPGPTRNTIYF. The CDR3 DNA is TGTGCCAGCAGCGTAGCTCCCCCGCGCCCAGGGCCCACCAGAAACACCATATATTTT. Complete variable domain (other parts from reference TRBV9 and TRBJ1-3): DSGVTQTPKHLITATGQRVTLRCSPRSGDLSVYWYQQSLDQGLQFLIQYYNGEERAKGNILERFSAQQFPDLHSELNLSSLELGDSALYFCASSVAPPRPGPTRNTIYFGEGSWLTVV.

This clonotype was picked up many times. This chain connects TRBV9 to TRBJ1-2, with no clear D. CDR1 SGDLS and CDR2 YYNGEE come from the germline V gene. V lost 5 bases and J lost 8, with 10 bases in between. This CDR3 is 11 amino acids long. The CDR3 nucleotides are TGTGCCAGCAGACTTAGTGGGGGCTACACCTTC. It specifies CASRLSGGYTF. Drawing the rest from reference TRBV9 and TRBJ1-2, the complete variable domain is DSGVTQTPKHLITATGQRVTLRCSPRSGDLSVYWYQQSLDQGLQFLIQYYNGEERAKGNILERFSAQQFPDLHSELNLSSLELGDSALYFCASRLSGGYTFGSGTRLTVV.

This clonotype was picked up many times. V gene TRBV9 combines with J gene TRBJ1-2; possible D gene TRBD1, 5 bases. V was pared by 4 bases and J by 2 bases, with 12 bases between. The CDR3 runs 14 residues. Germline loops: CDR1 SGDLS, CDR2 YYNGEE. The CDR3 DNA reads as TGTGCCAGCAGCACCGGGACTCTAAACTATGGCTACACCTTC. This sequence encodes CASSTGTLNYGYTF.

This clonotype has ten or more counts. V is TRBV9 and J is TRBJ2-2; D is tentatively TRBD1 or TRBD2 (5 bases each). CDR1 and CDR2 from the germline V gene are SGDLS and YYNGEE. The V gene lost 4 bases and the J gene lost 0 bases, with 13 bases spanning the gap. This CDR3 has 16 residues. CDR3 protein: CASSRGALANTGELFF. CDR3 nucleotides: TGTGCCAGCAGCAGAGGGGCACTAGCGAACACCGGGGAGCTGTTTTTT.

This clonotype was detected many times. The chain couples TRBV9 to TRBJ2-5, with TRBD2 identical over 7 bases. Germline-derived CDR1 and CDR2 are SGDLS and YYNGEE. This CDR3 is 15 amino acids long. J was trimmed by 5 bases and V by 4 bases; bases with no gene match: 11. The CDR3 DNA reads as TGTGCCAGCAGCCGAGCGGGGCGCACCTGGGAGACCCAGTACTTC. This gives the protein CASSRAGRTWETQYF.

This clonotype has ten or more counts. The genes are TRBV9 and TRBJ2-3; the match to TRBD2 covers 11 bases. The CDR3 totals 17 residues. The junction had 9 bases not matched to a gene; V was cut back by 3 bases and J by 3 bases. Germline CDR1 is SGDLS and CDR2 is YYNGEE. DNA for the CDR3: TGTGCCAGCAGCGCCAGCGCCGGGACTAGCGGTACAGATACGCAGTATTTT. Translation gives CASSASAGTSGTDTQYF.

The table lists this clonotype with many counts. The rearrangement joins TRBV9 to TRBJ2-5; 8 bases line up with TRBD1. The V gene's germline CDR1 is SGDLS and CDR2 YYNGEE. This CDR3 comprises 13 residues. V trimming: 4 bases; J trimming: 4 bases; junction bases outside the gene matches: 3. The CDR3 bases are TGTGCCAGCAGCCTAGGACAGGGAGAGACCCAGTACTTC. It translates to CASSLGQGETQYF.

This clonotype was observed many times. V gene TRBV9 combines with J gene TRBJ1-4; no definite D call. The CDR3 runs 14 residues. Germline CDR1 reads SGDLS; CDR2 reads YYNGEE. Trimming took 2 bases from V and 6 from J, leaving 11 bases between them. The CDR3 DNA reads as TGTGCCAGCAGCGTCTCCGGACGGGATGAAAAACTGTTTTTT. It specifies CASSVSGRDEKLFF.